The 11 T cell receptor beta chains given below trace back to one sample, sequenced in a study of blood T cells in healthy people across ages. Next came a second PCR, run for 7 to 11 cycles, which used a sample-barcoded 5' primer along with a J-beta primer mix. TCRdb fed the 5' RACE reads into MiXCR, producing one record per CDR3 protein. The sample contains 1,800,000 or so distinct CDR3 sequences, around 40% of which appear only once. Input material: blood. These TCRs come from a human donor in good health.

The chain uses TRBV6-5 and TRBJ1-2, with a tentative D call TRBD1 (5 bases). This CDR3 spans 13 amino acids. Germline lookup yields CDR1 MNHEY and CDR2 SVGAGI. V shed 2 bases and J shed 6 bases, with 10 bases lying between them. The CDR3 is CASSYHEGDGYTF. CDR3 DNA: TGTGCCAGCAGTTACCATGAAGGGGATGGCTACACCTTC.

V usage is TRBV11-3 and J usage is TRBJ2-7; D is uncertain. V gave up 1 base and J gave up 5 bases, with 15 bases separating them. Germline V gene sequence: CDR1 SGHNT, CDR2 YENEEA. This CDR3 comprises 15 residues. CDR3 protein: CASSLASVTADEQYF. In DNA form, the CDR3 reads TGTGCCAGCAGCTTAGCGTCAGTAACCGCGGACGAGCAGTACTTC.

This clonotype showed up just a few times. V is TRBV9 and J is TRBJ2-1; D call uncertain. Germline V lookup: CDR1 SGDLS, CDR2 YYNGEE. This CDR3 has 13 amino acids. V was cut by 1 base and J by 3 bases, with 5 bases left in between. The CDR3 bases are TGTGCCAGCAGCGTATCAGTCTACAATGAGCAGTTCTTC. This translates into CASSVSVYNEQFF.

This clonotype was seen more than once but under ten times. CDR3 DNA: TGTGCCAGCAGCTTAGGGGGGACAGGGAGGAACGAGCAGTACTTC. This encodes CASSLGGTGRNEQYF. This chain links TRBV7-2 with TRBJ2-7; 9 bases agree with TRBD1. Germline V gene sequence: CDR1 SGHTA, CDR2 FQGNSA. Trimming at V came to 1 base and at J to 5 bases, leaving 6 bases not matched to a gene. The CDR3 sequence is 15 residues long.

The J gene is TRBJ2-3, the V gene TRBV11-3; no reliable D call. CDR3 length equals 15 residues. Trimming pared 8 bases from V and 2 bases from J, leaving 17 bases between. CDR1 is SGHNT, CDR2 YENEEA, per germline. Written as DNA, the CDR3 is TGTGCCAGCGGCCGGTGGGGTCAAGACACAGATACGCAGTATTTT. Its protein is CASGRWGQDTDTQYF. Full variable domain (rest looked up from reference TRBV11-3 and TRBJ2-3): EAGVVQSPRYKIIEKKQPVAFWCNPISGHNTLYWYLQNLGQGPELLIRYENEEAVDDSQLPKDRFSAERLKGVDSTLKIQPAELGDSAVYLCASGRWGQDTDTQYFGPGTRLTVL.

This clonotype was detected only a few times. The rearrangement joins TRBV4-3 to TRBJ2-5; maybe TRBD2 (5 bases). This CDR3 spans 16 amino acids. Trimming took 4 bases from V and 3 from J, leaving 18 bases between them. Germline-derived CDR1 and CDR2 are LGHNA and YSLEER. DNA for the CDR3: TGCGCCAGCAGCCCTGGAGGACTGAGAAGTGAAGAGACCCAGTACTTC. Translating gives CASSPGGLRSEETQYF.

This clonotype occurred many times. The chain uses TRBV15 and TRBJ2-3; 7 nucleotides match TRBD2. The CDR3 contains 16 residues. V shed 6 bases and J 2 bases; nucleotides not matched to a gene: 11. Germline CDR1 and CDR2: LNHNV and YYDKDF (reference sequence). CDR3 amino acids: CATSARPGTTTDTQYF. CDR3 nucleotide sequence: TGTGCCACCAGTGCCCGCCCCGGGACTACCACAGATACGCAGTATTTT.

In this sample, this clonotype turned up a few times. The genes are TRBV7-9 and TRBJ2-7; a weak D match, TRBD2 (5 bases). V was cut by 4 bases and J by 1 base, with 11 bases left in between. This CDR3 spans 14 amino acids. Germline CDR1 reads SEHNR; CDR2 reads FQNEAQ (reference sequence). DNA for the CDR3: TGTGCCAGCAGCTCGGGGAGTAAGTCCTACGAGCAGTACTTC. Amino acids: CASSSGSKSYEQYF. The full variable domain, its missing parts supplied by reference TRBV7-9 and TRBJ2-7, is DTGVSQNPRHKITKRGQNVTFRCDPISEHNRLYWYRQTLGQGPEFLTYFQNEAQLEKSRLLSDRFSAERPKGSFSTLEIQRTEQGDSAMYLCASSSGSKSYEQYFGPGTRLTVT.

This clonotype came up a few times. This chain joins TRBV20-1 and TRBJ1-2, with TRBD1 matching over 9 bases. The length of the CDR3 is 14 residues. In germline, CDR1 is DFQATT, CDR2 SNEGSKA (reference sequence). The ends lost 5 bases at V and 7 bases at J; junction bases unmatched: 11. Here the CDR3 DNA reads TGCAGTGCTCGCATTGGGACAGGGTTGATTGGCTACACCTTC. This sequence encodes CSARIGTGLIGYTF.

The chain is built from TRBV5-1 and TRBJ2-3; D perhaps matches TRBD1 (6 bases). The CDR3 totals 16 residues. V was cut by 4 bases and J by 6 bases, with 21 bases left in between. Germline CDR1 is SGHRS and CDR2 is YFSETQ. The CDR3 reads CASSPQGPAIGDTQYF. CDR3 coding DNA: TGCGCCAGCAGCCCCCAGGGGCCGGCCATCGGGGATACGCAGTATTTT. The complete variable domain, with remaining parts taken from reference TRBV5-1 and TRBJ2-3, reads KAGVTQTPRYLIKTRGQQVTLSCSPISGHRSVSWYQQTPGQGLQFLFEYFSETQRNKGNFPGRFSGRQFSNSRSEMNVSTLELGDSALYLCASSPQGPAIGDTQYFGPGTRLTVL.

This clonotype showed up just once. The chain uses TRBV7-2 and TRBJ1-2; D perhaps matches TRBD1 (6 bases). V lost 0 bases and J 2 bases, leaving 13 bases between the germline ends. From germline, CDR1 is SGHTA and CDR2 FQGNSA. CDR3 length: 16 amino acids. The CDR3 reads CASSLALGGANYGYTF. In nucleotides, the CDR3 is TGTGCCAGCAGCTTAGCGCTGGGGGGCGCGAACTATGGCTACACCTTC.